These 29 T cell receptor beta chains were sequenced from one sample in a study of molecular identifiers for immune sequencing clone quantification. TCRdb processed the PCR reads anew with MiXCR; each CDR3 protein has one entry. The sample shows some 320,000 distinct CDR3 sequences, over 20% of them seen only once. Sample: naive CD8+ T cells from blood, with Jurkat cell RNA spiked in. Subset noted: FACS-sorted CD8+CD4-CCR7+CD45RA+ naive T cells. The source of these receptors is a human donor in good health. Some libraries in this study had Jurkat cell RNA spiked in.

As concerns this clonotype: One junction end does not reproduce the germline sequence, and a read error may be involved. The chain couples TRBV20-1 to TRBJ2-3; a possible D gene is TRBD2 (5 bases). This CDR3 comprises 14 residues. Germline V gene data show CDR1 as DFQATT and CDR2 as SNEGSKA (reference sequence). The CDR3 spells CSARDTSSTDTRYF. CDR3 nucleotide sequence: TGCAGTGCTAGGGATACCTCTAGCACAGATACGCGGTATTTT.

This clonotype was picked up many times. The rearrangement uses TRBV4-3 and TRBJ1-1; tentative D call: TRBD1 (5 bases). Germline assignment: CDR1 LGHNA and CDR2 YSLEER. This CDR3 is 14 amino acids long. The ends were cut back, 3 bases at V and 1 base at J, with 9 bases in the middle. This CDR3 reads CASSQDTGNTEAFF. CDR3 DNA sequence: TGCGCCAGCAGCCAGGATACAGGGAACACTGAAGCTTTCTTT.

This clonotype showed up many times. The chain employs TRBV20-1 and TRBJ1-6; no definite D call. This CDR3 is built from 15 residues. The germline V gene has CDR1 DFQATT and CDR2 SNEGSKA (reference sequence). Trimming took off 6 bases at V and 2 bases at J, with 14 bases between the two ends. For the CDR3, the DNA is TGCAGTGCAAAACTGAGGACGCCCTATAATTCACCCCTCCACTTT. Its protein product is CSAKLRTPYNSPLHF.

As concerns this clonotype: A much larger clone lies a single base off, so this may be a read error. The gene calls are TRBV5-1 and TRBJ2-5; the match to TRBD2 covers 7 bases. Germline V CDR1 and CDR2: SGHRS, YFSETQ. V dropped 4 bases and J dropped 1; count of bases not matched to a gene: 7. The CDR3 has 15 residues. CDR3 coding DNA: TGCGCCAGCAGCCTCTGGGGGAGGGTCCAAGAGACCCAGTACTTC. Its protein product is CASSLWGRVQETQYF.

This clonotype was counted many times. The rearrangement joins TRBV20-1 to TRBJ2-7; TRBD2 agrees at 7 bases. The V gene's germline CDR1 is DFQATT and CDR2 SNEGSKA (reference sequence). The CDR3 has 13 amino acids. Trimming took 4 bases from V and 3 from J; bases not matched to a gene: 6. The CDR3 here is CSAKAGLNYEQYF. CDR3 DNA sequence: TGCAGTGCTAAAGCGGGACTAAACTACGAGCAGTACTTC.

A word on this clonotype: A read error may explain this, as a much larger clone is one base away. The conserved final phenylalanine or tryptophan is absent from the CDR3, which likely points to a read error. The V gene is TRBV7-9, the J gene TRBJ2-2; the D is unclear. V dropped 5 bases and J dropped 0 bases, with 13 bases sitting between them. This CDR3 is built from 16 residues. From germline, CDR1 is SEHNR and CDR2 FQNEAQ (reference sequence). For the CDR3, the DNA is TGTGCCAGCAGCATCAACTCATACGCGAACACCGGGGAGCTGTTTCTT. This codes for CASSINSYANTGELFL.

The chain carries TRBV9 and TRBJ1-1; 8 bases agree with TRBD1. The CDR3 covers 17 residues. The germline V gene encodes CDR1 SGDLS and CDR2 YYNGEE. The V gene end was trimmed by 2 bases and the J gene end by 4 bases; junction bases not matched to a gene: 13. The CDR3 protein is CASSVDRGLGMSTEAFF. The CDR3 DNA sequence: TGTGCCAGCAGCGTCGACAGGGGCCTGGGAATGAGCACTGAAGCTTTCTTT. Based on the CDR3 plus reference TRBV9 and TRBJ1-1, the full variable domain is DSGVTQTPKHLITATGQRVTLRCSPRSGDLSVYWYQQSLDQGLQFLIQYYNGEERAKGNILERFSAQQFPDLHSELNLSSLELGDSALYFCASSVDRGLGMSTEAFFGQGTRLTVV.

This clonotype appeared many times. V usage is TRBV4-1 and J usage is TRBJ1-1; 11 bases fit TRBD1. This CDR3 is built from 19 residues. Germline CDR1 MGHRA, CDR2 YSYEKL. Trimming removed 3 bases from V and 4 bases from J; junction bases left unmatched: 16. The CDR3 DNA sequence: TGCGCCAGCAGCCAGGTAGCCGGAGGGGCCGGGACAGGGGGCACTGAAGCTTTCTTT. Protein sequence: CASSQVAGGAGTGGTEAFF.

The chain recombines TRBV3-1 with TRBJ2-2; 7 bases align to TRBD1. After removal of 4 bases from V and 4 bases from J, the junction contained 9 bases not matched to a gene. Germline V CDR1 and CDR2: LGHDT, YNNKEL (reference sequence). This CDR3 region has 16 residues. The CDR3 loop reads CASSLHRGSFTGELFF. In nucleotides, the CDR3 is TGTGCCAGCAGCCTCCACAGGGGCTCGTTCACCGGGGAGCTGTTTTTT.

Details on this clonotype: This may be a read error: a much more frequent sequence differs by one nucleotide. This chain connects TRBV20-1 to TRBJ1-1; TRBD1 is a possible D gene (6 bases). Germline V gene sequence: CDR1 DFQATT, CDR2 SNEGSKA (reference sequence). CDR3 length: 14 residues. The DNA for the CDR3 is TGCAGTGCTAGCCTGACAGGCGTGAACACTGAAGCTTTATTT. Protein sequence: CSASLTGVNTEALF.

Many counts were recorded for this clonotype. The rearrangement links TRBV20-1 to TRBJ2-2; D is unclear. The CDR3 spans 13 residues. The germline V gene encodes CDR1 DFQATT and CDR2 SNEGSKA (reference sequence). V lost 1 base to trimming and J lost 2 bases, with 5 bases between them. The CDR3 reads CSARGFNTGELFF. Here the CDR3 DNA reads TGCAGTGCTAGAGGCTTTAACACCGGGGAGCTGTTTTTT.

This clonotype has just a few counts. The DNA for the CDR3 is TGTGCCATCAGGGATCAGCGGCCTGAAGCTTTCTTT. This sequence encodes CAIRDQRPEAFF. The chain employs TRBV10-3 and TRBJ1-1; D is undetermined. The CDR3 consists of 12 residues. V lost 6 bases, J lost 6 bases, and 11 bases lay in between. CDR1 is ENHRY and CDR2 is SYGVKD in the germline V gene.

This clonotype was found many times. The chain carries TRBV12-3 or TRBV12-4 and TRBJ1-1; D is unclear. The CDR3 extends over 14 amino acids. V lost 7 bases and J lost 3, with 15 bases in between. CDR3 sequence reads: CASIDLVGDTEAFF. CDR3 coding DNA: TGTGCCAGCATCGACCTGGTTGGAGACACTGAAGCTTTCTTT.

This clonotype was seen at least ten times. This chain joins TRBV4-2 and TRBJ2-3; 7 nucleotides align to TRBD2. This CDR3 region has 17 residues. The germline V gene encodes CDR1 LGHNA and CDR2 YNFKEQ. V trimming: 0 bases; J trimming: 4 bases; junction bases outside the gene matches: 10. The CDR3 region is CASSQDRYGRPPDTQYF. CDR3 in DNA: TGTGCCAGCAGCCAAGATCGGTACGGGAGGCCCCCAGATACGCAGTATTTT.

The rearrangement links TRBV7-9 to TRBJ2-5; D may be TRBD2 (6 bases). The CDR3 has 14 amino acids. The V and J ends lost 4 bases and 5 bases respectively, with 14 bases between them. Per germline, CDR1 SEHNR and CDR2 FQNEAQ (reference sequence). CDR3 sequence reads: CASSSRLGLETQYF. Here the CDR3 DNA reads TGTGCCAGCAGCTCGAGACTGGGACTGGAGACCCAGTACTTC.

This clonotype was recorded many times. V is TRBV19 and J is TRBJ2-7; TRBD1 might be the D (5 bases). CDR3 length equals 12 residues. V was cut by 8 bases and J by 2 bases, with 10 bases left in between. From germline, CDR1 is LNHDA and CDR2 SQIVND (reference sequence). CDR3 in DNA: TGTGCCAGTGGTCAGGGCGCCTACGAGCAGTACTTC. It encodes CASGQGAYEQYF.

In this sample, this clonotype turned up a few times. The chain links TRBV2 to TRBJ2-3; D remains unclear. Between the trimmed V and J ends, which lost 0 bases and 2 bases, there was a span of 21 bases. Per the germline V gene, CDR1 is SNHLY and CDR2 is FYNNEI. The CDR3 has 19 residues. CDR3 DNA sequence: TGTGCCAGCAGTGAAGCGCTTATCGCCCGGCTAGGCGACACAGATACGCAGTATTTT. As protein: CASSEALIARLGDTDTQYF.

This clonotype was detected ten times or more. The genes are TRBV13 and TRBJ2-7; the match to TRBD1 covers 8 bases. V was clipped by 2 bases and J by 5 bases; unmatched bases: 8. The germline gives CDR1 PRHDT, CDR2 FYEKMQ (reference sequence). This CDR3 has 15 residues. This CDR3 is CASSLKRTGPDEQYF. CDR3 nucleotide sequence: TGTGCCAGCAGCTTAAAGAGGACAGGGCCCGACGAGCAGTACTTC.

The V call is TRBV4-3, the J call TRBJ1-5, with D maybe TRBD1 (6 bases). Germline assignment: CDR1 LGHNA and CDR2 YSLEER. The CDR3 contains 15 residues. The V gene lost 0 bases and the J gene lost 3 bases, with 9 bases spanning the gap. The CDR3 loop is CASSQDTGTNQPQHF. CDR3 DNA sequence: TGCGCCAGCAGCCAAGATACAGGGACCAATCAGCCCCAGCATTTT.

This clonotype has a count of ten or more. The chain combines TRBV5-4 with TRBJ2-7; the D gene is possibly TRBD1 (6 bases). In germline, CDR1 is SGHNT, CDR2 YYREEE (reference sequence). The CDR3 has 15 residues. V lost 1 base and J lost 1, with 12 bases in between. CDR3 nucleotides: TGTGCCAGCAGCTTGAAGGGGGAGCCTTCCTACGAGCAGTACTTC. This codes for CASSLKGEPSYEQYF. The whole variable domain, filled in from reference TRBV5-4 and TRBJ2-7, reads ETGVTQSPTHLIKTRGQQVTLRCSSQSGHNTVSWYQQALGQGPQFIFQYYREEENGRGNFPPRFSGLQFPNYSSELNVNALELDDSALYLCASSLKGEPSYEQYFGPGTRLTVT.

Concerning this clonotype itself: Lacking the conserved final phenylalanine or tryptophan, this CDR3 likely reflects a read error. The rearrangement uses TRBV10-2 and TRBJ1-1, with TRBD1 matching 9 bases. The CDR3 covers 15 residues. CDR1 WSHSY and CDR2 SAAADI come from the germline V gene. V trimming: 6 bases; J trimming: 0 bases; junction bases outside the gene matches: 5. The CDR3 nucleotides are TGCGCCAGCAGCCTGGGACAGGGAATGAACACTGAAGCTTTCCTT. It encodes CASSLGQGMNTEAFL.

This clonotype occurred many times. V gene TRBV7-9 combines with J gene TRBJ2-5; D remains ambiguous. Trimming cost V 4 bases and J 3 bases, with 15 bases left between them. The CDR3 contains 15 residues. Germline CDR1 and CDR2: SEHNR and FQNEAQ (reference sequence). The CDR3 protein is CASSWGSLSEETQYF. The CDR3 nucleotides read TGTGCCAGCAGCTGGGGATCCTTGTCAGAAGAGACCCAGTACTTC.

About this clonotype itself: A junction boundary mismatches the germline segment, possibly from a read error. The V call is TRBV13, the J call TRBJ1-2; D is unclear. Per the germline V gene, CDR1 is PRHDT and CDR2 is FYEKMQ (reference sequence). The CDR3 is 13 amino acids. The CDR3, as DNA: TGTGCCGGCAGCTTACCGAGTGCTAGTGGCTACACCTTC. Protein product: CAGSLPSASGYTF.

This clonotype was recorded many times. This rearrangement joins TRBV11-2 to TRBJ2-5, with D possibly matching TRBD1 (6 bases). The V end was cut by 3 bases, the J end by 2 bases, with 13 bases between. The germline V gene has CDR1 SGHAT and CDR2 FQNNGV. CDR3 length: 15 residues. The CDR3, as DNA: TGTGCCAGCAGCTTTATGGGGACATTGCAAGAGACCCAGTACTTC. Amino acid sequence: CASSFMGTLQETQYF. Full variable domain (outside the CDR3, taken from reference TRBV11-2 and TRBJ2-5): EAGVAQSPRYKIIEKRQSVAFWCNPISGHATLYWYQQILGQGPKLLIQFQNNGVVDDSQLPKDRFSAERLKGVDSTLKIQPAKLEDSAVYLCASSFMGTLQETQYFGPGTRLLVL.

This clonotype showed up many times. The V and J genes are TRBV7-9 and TRBJ2-2; D is unresolved. The CDR3 is 11 amino acids. CDR1 and CDR2 from the germline V gene are SEHNR and FQNEAQ (reference sequence). The V end was cut by 2 bases, the J end by 5 bases, with 0 bases between. The CDR3 nucleotides read TGTGCCAGCAGCTTAACCGGGGAGCTGTTTTTT. This encodes CASSLTGELFF.

In its sample, this clonotype was seen a few times. V is TRBV10-2 and J is TRBJ1-4, with 9 bases fitting TRBD1. The CDR3 has 15 amino acids. V trimming: 3 bases; J trimming: 8 bases; junction bases outside the gene matches: 7. CDR1 and CDR2 from the germline V gene are WSHSY and SAAADI. The CDR3 protein is CASSDGTGSREKLFF. CDR3 DNA: TGCGCCAGCAGTGATGGGACAGGGTCTAGAGAAAAACTGTTTTTT.

The table lists this clonotype with many counts. This chain links TRBV7-9 with TRBJ2-3; 9 nucleotides align to TRBD1. This CDR3 comprises 16 residues. The V gene's germline CDR1 is SEHNR and CDR2 FQNEAQ (reference sequence). Trimming at V came to 3 bases and at J to 4 bases, leaving 8 bases not matched to a gene. Here the CDR3 DNA reads TGTGCCAGCAGCTTCCCCTCCGGGACAGGGTCAGATACGCAGTATTTT. This translates into CASSFPSGTGSDTQYF.

CDR3 nucleotides: TGTGCCAGCAGCCGAACTCCGGGACCCATCTTTAACGAGCAGTACTTC. Amino acid sequence: CASSRTPGPIFNEQYF. The chain has TRBV6-5 and TRBJ2-7, with D perhaps given as TRBD1 or TRBD2 (5 bases each). This CDR3 has 16 residues. V was trimmed by 6 bases and J by 5 bases, leaving 23 bases between them. The germline gives CDR1 MNHEY, CDR2 SVGAGI.

This clonotype was seen ten or more times. J is TRBJ2-7 and V is TRBV6-6; TRBD1 agrees at 8 bases. Trimming removed 0 bases from V and 5 bases from J; junction bases left unmatched: 9. Germline-derived CDR1 and CDR2 are MNHNY and SVGAGI (reference sequence). CDR3 length equals 16 residues. CDR3 protein: CASSYSMWTGKDEQYF. The CDR3 DNA follows: TGTGCCAGCAGTTACTCTATGTGGACAGGGAAGGACGAGCAGTACTTC.